This entry concerns a single T cell receptor (beta chain). The germline V and J ends were trimmed by 1 base and 1 base, with 14 bases remaining between them. This CDR3 is built from 16 residues. CDR1 is SGDLS, CDR2 YYNGEE, per germline. This entry is derived from a study of OX40 agonist ivuxolimab in advanced cancers. Generated by immunoSEQ multiplex PCR, the TCRdb table keeps only in-frame clones and is missing some. This repertoire shows about 23,000 clones, roughly 80% found once; its top ten account for more than 11%. The chain couples TRBV9 to TRBJ1-1; tentative D call: TRBD1 (5 bases). The input for sequencing was CD4+ or CD8+ T cells sorted from blood, taken in a trial of the OX40 agonist ivuxolimab. The receptor was isolated from an adult with an advanced solid tumor such as melanoma, head and neck, liver or kidney cancer. The CDR3 loop is CASSVIIGDENTEAFF. In DNA form, the CDR3 reads TGTGCCAGCAGCGTAATTATAGGGGACGAGAACACTGAAGCTTTCTTT.